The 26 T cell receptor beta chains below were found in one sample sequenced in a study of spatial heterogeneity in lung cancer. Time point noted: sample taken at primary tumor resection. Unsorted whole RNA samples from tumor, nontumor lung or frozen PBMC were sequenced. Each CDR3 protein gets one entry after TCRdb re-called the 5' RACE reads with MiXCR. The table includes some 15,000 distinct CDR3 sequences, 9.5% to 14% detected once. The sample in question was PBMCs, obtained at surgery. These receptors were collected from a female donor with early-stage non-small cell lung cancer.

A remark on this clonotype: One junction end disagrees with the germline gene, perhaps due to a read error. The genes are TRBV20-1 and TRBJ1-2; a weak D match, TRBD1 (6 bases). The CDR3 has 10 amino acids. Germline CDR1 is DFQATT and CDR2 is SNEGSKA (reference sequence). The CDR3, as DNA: TGCAGTGTCAACAGGGATGGCTACATCTTC. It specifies CSVNRDGYIF.

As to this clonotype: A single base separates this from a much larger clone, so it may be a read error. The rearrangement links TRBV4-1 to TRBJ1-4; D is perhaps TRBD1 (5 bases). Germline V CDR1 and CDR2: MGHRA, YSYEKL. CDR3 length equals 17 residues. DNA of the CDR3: TGCGCCAGCGGCCAAGAGTCTGCCTCAGGGTTCCAGGAAAAACTGTTTTTT. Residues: CASGQESASGFQEKLFF.

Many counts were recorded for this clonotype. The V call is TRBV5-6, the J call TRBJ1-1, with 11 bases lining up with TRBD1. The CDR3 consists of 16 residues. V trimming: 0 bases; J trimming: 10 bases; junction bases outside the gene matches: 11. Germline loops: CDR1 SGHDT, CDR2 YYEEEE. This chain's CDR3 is CASSLGGQGASKSAFF. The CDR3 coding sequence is TGTGCCAGCAGCTTGGGCGGACAGGGGGCCTCCAAGTCAGCTTTCTTT. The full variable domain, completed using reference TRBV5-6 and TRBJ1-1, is DAGVTQSPTHLIKTRGQQVTLRCSPKSGHDTVSWYQQALGQGPQFIFQYYEEEERQRGNFPDRFSGHQFPNYSSELNVNALLLGDSALYLCASSLGGQGASKSAFFGQGTRLTVV.

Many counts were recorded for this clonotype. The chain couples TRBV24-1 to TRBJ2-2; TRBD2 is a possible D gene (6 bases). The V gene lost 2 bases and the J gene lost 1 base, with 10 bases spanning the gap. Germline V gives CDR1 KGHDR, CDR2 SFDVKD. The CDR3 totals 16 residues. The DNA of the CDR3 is TGTGCCACCAGTGATTCACTCGGGGGGAACACCGGGGAGCTGTTTTTT. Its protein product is CATSDSLGGNTGELFF.

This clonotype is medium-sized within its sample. The CDR3 reads CASSVAYRPSNSPLHF. In DNA form, the CDR3 reads TGTGCCAGCAGCGTAGCATACAGACCGTCTAATTCACCCCTCCACTTT. The chain recombines TRBV9 with TRBJ1-6; no clear D gene. This CDR3 region has 16 residues. Trimming took 0 bases from V and 6 from J, leaving 13 bases between them. The germline gives CDR1 SGDLS, CDR2 YYNGEE.

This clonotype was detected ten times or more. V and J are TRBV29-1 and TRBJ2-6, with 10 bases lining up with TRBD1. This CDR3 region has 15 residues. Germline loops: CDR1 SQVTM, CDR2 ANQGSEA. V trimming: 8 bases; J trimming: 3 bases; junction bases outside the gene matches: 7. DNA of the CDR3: TGCAGCATCCGGGACAGGGGAGGTGGGGCCAACGTCCTGACTTTC. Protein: CSIRDRGGGANVLTF.

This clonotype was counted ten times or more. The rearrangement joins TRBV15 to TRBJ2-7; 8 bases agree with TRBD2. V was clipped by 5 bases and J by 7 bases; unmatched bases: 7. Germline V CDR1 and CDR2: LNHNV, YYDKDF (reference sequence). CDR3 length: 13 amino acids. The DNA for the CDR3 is TGTGCCACCAGCTCCCTGCGCGGGGGGGAGCAGTACTTC. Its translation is CATSSLRGGEQYF.

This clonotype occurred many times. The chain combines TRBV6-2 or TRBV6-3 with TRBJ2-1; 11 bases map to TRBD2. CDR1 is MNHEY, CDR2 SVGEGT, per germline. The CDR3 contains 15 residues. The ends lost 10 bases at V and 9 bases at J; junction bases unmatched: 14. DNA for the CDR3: TGTGCCATCAGGACGGCTAGCGGGGGGTCGAGTGAGCAGTTCTTC. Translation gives CAIRTASGGSSEQFF.

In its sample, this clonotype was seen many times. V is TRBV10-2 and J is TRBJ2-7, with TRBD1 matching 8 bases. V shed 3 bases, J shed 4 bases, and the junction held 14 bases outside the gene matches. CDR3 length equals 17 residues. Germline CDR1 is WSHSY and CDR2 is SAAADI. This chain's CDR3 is CASSERAGQGMVYEQYF. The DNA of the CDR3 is TGCGCCAGCAGTGAAAGGGCCGGACAGGGTATGGTTTACGAGCAGTACTTC.

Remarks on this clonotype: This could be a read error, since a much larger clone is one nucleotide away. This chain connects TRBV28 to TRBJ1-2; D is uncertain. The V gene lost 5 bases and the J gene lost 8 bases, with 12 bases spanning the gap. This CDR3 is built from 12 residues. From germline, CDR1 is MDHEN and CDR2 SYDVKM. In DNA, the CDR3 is TGTGCCAGCAGTGAGCATGGGAGCGGCTACACCTTC. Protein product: CASSEHGSGYTF.

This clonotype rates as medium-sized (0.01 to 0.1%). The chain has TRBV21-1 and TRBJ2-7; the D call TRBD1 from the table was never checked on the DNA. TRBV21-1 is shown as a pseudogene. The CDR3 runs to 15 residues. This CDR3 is CASSHRDRGNYEQYF. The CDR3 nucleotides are TGTGCCAGCAGCCACCGGGACAGGGGGAACTACGAGCAGTACTTC.

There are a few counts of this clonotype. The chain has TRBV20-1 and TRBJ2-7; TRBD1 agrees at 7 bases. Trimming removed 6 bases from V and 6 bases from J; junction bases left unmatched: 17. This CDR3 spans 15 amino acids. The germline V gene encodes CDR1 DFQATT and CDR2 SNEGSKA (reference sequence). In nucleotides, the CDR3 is TGCAGTGCCACCCCGGCCCCCGGACAGGTTGCCGAGCAGTACTTC. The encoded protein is CSATPAPGQVAEQYF.

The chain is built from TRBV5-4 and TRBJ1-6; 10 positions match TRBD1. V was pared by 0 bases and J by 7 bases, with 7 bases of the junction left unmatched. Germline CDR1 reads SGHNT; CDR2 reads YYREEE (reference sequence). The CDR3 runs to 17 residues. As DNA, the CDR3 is TGTGCCAGCAGCTTGGGTAATTTGGGACAGGGGAATTCACCCCTCCACTTT. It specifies CASSLGNLGQGNSPLHF. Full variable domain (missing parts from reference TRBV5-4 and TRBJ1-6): ETGVTQSPTHLIKTRGQQVTLRCSSQSGHNTVSWYQQALGQGPQFIFQYYREEENGRGNFPPRFSGLQFPNYSSELNVNALELDDSALYLCASSLGNLGQGNSPLHFGNGTRLTVT.

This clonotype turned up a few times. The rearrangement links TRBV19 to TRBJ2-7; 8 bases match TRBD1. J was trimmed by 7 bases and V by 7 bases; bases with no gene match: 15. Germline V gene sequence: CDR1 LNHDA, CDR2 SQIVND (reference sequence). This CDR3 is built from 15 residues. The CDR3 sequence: CASTPSLRDRREQYF. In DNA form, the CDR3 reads TGTGCCAGTACTCCAAGCCTCCGGGACAGGAGGGAGCAGTACTTC.

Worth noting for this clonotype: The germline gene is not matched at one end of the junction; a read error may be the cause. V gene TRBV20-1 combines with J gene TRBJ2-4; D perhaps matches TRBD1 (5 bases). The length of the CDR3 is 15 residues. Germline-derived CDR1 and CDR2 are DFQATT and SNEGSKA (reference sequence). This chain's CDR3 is CSARTDRVAKNIQHF. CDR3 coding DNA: TGCAGTGCTAGAACTGACAGAGTAGCCAAAAACATTCAGCACTTC.

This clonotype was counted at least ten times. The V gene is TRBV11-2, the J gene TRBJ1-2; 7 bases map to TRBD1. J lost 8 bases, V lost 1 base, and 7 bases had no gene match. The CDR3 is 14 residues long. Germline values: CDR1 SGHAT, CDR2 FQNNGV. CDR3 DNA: TGTGCCAGCAGCTTAGGGACAGGCTCTTCGGGCTACACCTTC. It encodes CASSLGTGSSGYTF.

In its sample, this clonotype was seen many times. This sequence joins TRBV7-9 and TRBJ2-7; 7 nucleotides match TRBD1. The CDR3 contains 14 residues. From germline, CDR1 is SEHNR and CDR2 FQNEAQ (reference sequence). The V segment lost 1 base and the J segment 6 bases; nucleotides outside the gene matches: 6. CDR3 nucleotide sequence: TGTGCCAGCAGCTTAGGACAGGGCGTCCGCGAGCAGTACTTC. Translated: CASSLGQGVREQYF. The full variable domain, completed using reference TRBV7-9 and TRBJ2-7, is DTGVSQNPRHKITKRGQNVTFRCDPISEHNRLYWYRQTLGQGPEFLTYFQNEAQLEKSRLLSDRFSAERPKGSFSTLEIQRTEQGDSAMYLCASSLGQGVREQYFGPGTRLTVT.

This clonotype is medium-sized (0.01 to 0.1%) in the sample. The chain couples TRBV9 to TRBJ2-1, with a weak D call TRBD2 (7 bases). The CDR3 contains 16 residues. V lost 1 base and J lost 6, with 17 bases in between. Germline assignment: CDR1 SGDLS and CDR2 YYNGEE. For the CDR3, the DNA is TGTGCCAGCAGCGTATTCTCGGGGGGCATAGCCAATGAGCAGTTCTTC. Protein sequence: CASSVFSGGIANEQFF.

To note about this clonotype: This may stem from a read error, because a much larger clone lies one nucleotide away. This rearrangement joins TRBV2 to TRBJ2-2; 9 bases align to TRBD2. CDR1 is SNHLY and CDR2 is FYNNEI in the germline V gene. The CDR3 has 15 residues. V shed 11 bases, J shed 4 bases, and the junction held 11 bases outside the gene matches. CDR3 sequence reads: CAYKPGLASTGELFF. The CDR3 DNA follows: TGTGCCTACAAACCGGGACTAGCCTCCACCGGGGAGCTGTTTTTT.

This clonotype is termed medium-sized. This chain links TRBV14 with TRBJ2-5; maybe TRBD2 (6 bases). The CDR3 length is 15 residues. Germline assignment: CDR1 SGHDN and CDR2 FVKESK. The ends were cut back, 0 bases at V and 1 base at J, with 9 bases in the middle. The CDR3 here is CASSQDLGGQETQYF. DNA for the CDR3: TGTGCCAGCAGCCAAGATCTGGGGGGCCAAGAGACCCAGTACTTC.

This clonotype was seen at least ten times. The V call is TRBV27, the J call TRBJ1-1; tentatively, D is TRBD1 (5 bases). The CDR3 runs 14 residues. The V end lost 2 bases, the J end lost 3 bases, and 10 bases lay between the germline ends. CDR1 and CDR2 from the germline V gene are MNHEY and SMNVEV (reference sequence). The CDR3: CASSLGRVDTEAFF. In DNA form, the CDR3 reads TGTGCCAGCAGTTTAGGCAGGGTGGACACTGAAGCTTTCTTT.

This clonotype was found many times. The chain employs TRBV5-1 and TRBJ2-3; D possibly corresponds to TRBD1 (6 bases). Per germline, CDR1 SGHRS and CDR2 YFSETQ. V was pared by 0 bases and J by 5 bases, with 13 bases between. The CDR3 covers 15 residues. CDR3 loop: CASSLAGTLGDTQYF. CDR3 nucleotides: TGCGCCAGCAGCTTGGCAGGGACATTAGGAGATACGCAGTATTTT.

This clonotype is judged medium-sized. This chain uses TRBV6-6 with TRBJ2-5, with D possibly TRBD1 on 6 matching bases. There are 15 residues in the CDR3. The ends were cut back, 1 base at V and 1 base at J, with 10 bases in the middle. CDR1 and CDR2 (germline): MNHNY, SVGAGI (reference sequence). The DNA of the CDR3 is TGTGCCAGCAGTTACTTGCCGACAGGCCAAGAGACCCAGTACTTC. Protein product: CASSYLPTGQETQYF.

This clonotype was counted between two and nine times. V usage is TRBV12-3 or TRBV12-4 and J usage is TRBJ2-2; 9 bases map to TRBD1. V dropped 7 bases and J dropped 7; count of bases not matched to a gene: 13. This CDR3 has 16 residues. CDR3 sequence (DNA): TGTGCCAGCACTAGAATGACGGGACAGGGAAACGGGGAGCTGTTTTTT. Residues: CASTRMTGQGNGELFF.

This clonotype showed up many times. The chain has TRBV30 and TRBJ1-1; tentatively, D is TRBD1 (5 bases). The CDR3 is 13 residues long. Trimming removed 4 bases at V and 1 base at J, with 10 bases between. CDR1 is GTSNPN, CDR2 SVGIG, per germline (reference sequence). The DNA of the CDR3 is TGTGCCTGGACCAGGACACCGAACACTGAAGCTTTCTTT. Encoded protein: CAWTRTPNTEAFF.

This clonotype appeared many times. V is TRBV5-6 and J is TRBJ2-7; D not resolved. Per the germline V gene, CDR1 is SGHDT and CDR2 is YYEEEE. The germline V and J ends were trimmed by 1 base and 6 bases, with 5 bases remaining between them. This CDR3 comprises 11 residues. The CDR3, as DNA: TGTGCCAGCAGCTTGTGGGGCGAGCAGTACTTC. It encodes CASSLWGEQYF.